This TCR beta chain was sequenced during a study of shared clonotypes between healthy human individuals. Background on the study: Per donor, CD8 memory used one plate, CD8 naive used two, CD4 memory used three and CD4 naive used three. Study results and caveats: Generation of non-shared clonotypes was less probable than generation of clonotypes shared by all four donors.

The donors were all Caucasian adults (living in Nashville, Tennessee). A word on this clone: Its antigen is currently unknown. Different DNA sequences within this sample yield the same CDR3.

TCRdb's table, derived via immunoSEQ multiplex PCR, lists solely in-frame clones and lacks some. The sample lists over 2 million clones, 85% to 95% occurring once. What was sequenced was naive CD4+ T cells from PBMCs. Subset: CD45RA+ positively selected. The clonotype comes from a man between 18 and 35 years old in good health. Some clones in this sample may be carry-over from other donors' samples.

The CDR3 DNA follows: TGTGCCAGCAGTTTAAAGGCGGGATCCTACGAGCAGTACTTC. Translation: CASSLKAGSYEQYF. This sequence joins TRBV27 and TRBJ2-7; possibly TRBD2 for D (6 bases). CDR3 size: 14 residues. Deletions cut 2 bases from V and 1 base from J, with 9 bases between. CDR1 MNHEY and CDR2 SMNVEV come from the germline V gene (reference sequence).